This T cell receptor (beta chain) was sequenced for a study of Tregs in tolerant kidney transplant recipients (dated by TCRdb to between 2018 and 2021). For context, the study as a whole: TCRbeta sequencing was used in the study to identify donor-specific regulatory T cells before combined kidney and bone marrow transplantation, and the identified cells were then tracked after transplant.

Related donors were used in the transplants with nonmyeloablative bone marrow transplantation, and mixed chimerism was transient in the human trials. Unstimulated Tregs (CD4+CD25+CD127-), CD4+ non-Tregs (CD4+CD25-), CD4 and CD8 cells were FACS-sorted from thawed PBMCs. The patients were several recipients of combined kidney and bone marrow transplants from the ITN036ST trial, and samples were available only from these trial subjects. Healthy control blood was processed to PBMCs by Ficoll density gradient and cryopreserved, and patient PBMCs were collected before and after transplant. General conclusions and limits of the study: Biological reproducibility was not examined directly, but technical replication error appeared to be minimal. Donor-specific Treg expansion exceeded global Treg expansion in tolerant patients, suggesting antigen-driven rather than nonspecific expansion. Because the PCR primers were changed over time for some patients, nucleotide-level comparison could not be performed across the samples from those patients. Expanding Tregs with activated donor B cells appeared to identify the most biologically relevant and donor-specific TCRbeta repertoire. Because only a small number of patients were included, the study had limitations, and the results will need to be validated in larger populations as well as under other immunosuppression protocols.

There are 13 amino acids in the CDR3, from cysteine to phenylalanine inclusive. This entry keeps only the CDR3 DNA: 39 bases, framed from base 1. CDR1 MNHEY and CDR2 SVGAGI are derived from the germline V gene. For TCRbeta CDR3 sequencing, genomic DNA from the sorted cells was extracted using the QIAGEN DNeasy Blood and Tissue Kit. Through immunoSEQ, high-throughput TCRbeta CDR3 sequencing was done commercially, including PCR amplification with internal controls and bias correction. The paper's data handling went like this. Unique productive TCRbeta sequences were defined by CDR3 nucleotide sequence where primers matched, otherwise by CDR3 amino acid sequence with Vbeta and Jbeta genes. As a correction for sorting error, sequences shared between sorted populations at a frequency ratio of 2:1 or less were discarded, and the remaining shared sequences were assigned to the higher population. Sequences were defined as donor-reactive when expanded at least 5-fold in CFSE-low cells versus unstimulated cells and present at a frequency of at least 0.01% in CFSE-low cells. Jensen-Shannon divergence calculated on the top 100 TCRbeta sequences ranked by frequency was used to measure repertoire divergence. For samples with multiple sequencing runs, sorting error was corrected in each run separately before the runs were combined. Drawn from immuneACCESS, this table holds only the in-frame rearrangements with V and J called that TCRdb kept. Clones are partly lost; checked studies trace under half to an unresolved V gene and leave the rest unexplained. V and J calls plus clone size are reproduced from that table; the DNA served to infer D and trimming. The sample includes approximately 82,000 clones, with approximately 93% observed a single time. The ten largest clonotypes hold more than 1.5% of the sample.

Points on this clone: Its antigen specificity is not known. Base qualities are not at hand, and no much larger clone is one base apart.

The chain couples TRBV6-5 to TRBJ2-5, and 8 junctional nucleotides match TRBD1. The DNA end is a closer match to TRBJ2-7, so the J assignment may be wrong. The clonotype was recovered from a human patient who received a combined kidney and bone marrow transplant. Following transplantation, T cells from the graft donor may be among those present. The specimen comprised CD4+ T cells from blood (PBMCs), sampled 12 months after the transplant. The CDR3 here reads CASRETGAYEQYF. The DNA sequence is as follows: TGTGCCAGCAGGGAGACAGGGGCTTACGAGCAGTACTTC.